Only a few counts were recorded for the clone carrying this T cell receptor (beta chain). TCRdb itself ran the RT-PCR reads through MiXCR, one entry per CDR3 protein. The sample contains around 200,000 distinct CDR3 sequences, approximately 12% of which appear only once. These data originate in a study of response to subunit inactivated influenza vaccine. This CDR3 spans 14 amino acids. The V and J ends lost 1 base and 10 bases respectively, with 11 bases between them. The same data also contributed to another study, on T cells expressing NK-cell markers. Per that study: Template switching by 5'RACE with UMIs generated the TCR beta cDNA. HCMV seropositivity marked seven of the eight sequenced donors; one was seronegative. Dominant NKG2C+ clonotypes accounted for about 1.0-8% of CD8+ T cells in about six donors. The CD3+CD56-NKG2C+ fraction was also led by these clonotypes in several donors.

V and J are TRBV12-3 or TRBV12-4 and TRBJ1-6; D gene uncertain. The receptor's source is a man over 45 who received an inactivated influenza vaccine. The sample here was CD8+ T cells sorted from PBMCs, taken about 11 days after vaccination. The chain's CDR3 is CASSLGGMGSPLHF. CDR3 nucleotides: TGTGCCAGCAGTTTAGGTGGTATGGGGTCACCCCTCCACTTT.